This T cell receptor beta chain was retrieved from a study of blood T cells in healthy people across ages. Study results and caveats: Older individuals had lower TCR beta diversity per million T cells (the decline was roughly linear).

A remark on this clonotype: Its antigen remains unknown.

The V gene's germline CDR1 is SGHTA and CDR2 FQGNSA. Deletions cut 9 bases from V and 4 bases from J, with 15 bases between. The length of the CDR3 is 13 residues. A second PCR of roughly 6 to 12 cycles used a sample-barcoded 5' primer and a J-beta primer mix. TCRdb reanalysed the 5' RACE reads using MiXCR and keeps one entry per CDR3 protein. This sample carries some 1.5 million distinct CDR3 sequences, approximately 30% of them seen once, and the ten largest clones take roughly 8%. Input material: blood. The receptor's source is a woman aged 30 to 39 in good health. The genes are TRBV7-2 and TRBJ1-1, with D maybe TRBD1 (6 bases). The CDR3 DNA is TGTGCCAGTCTGGGGGGGCAGATCACTGAAGCTTTCTTT. Its protein is CASLGGQITEAFF.